This T cell receptor (beta chain) originates from a study of identical twins. TCRdb reanalysed the 5' RACE reads using MiXCR and keeps one entry per CDR3 protein. The sample has more than 200,000 distinct CDR3 sequences; roughly an eighth are singletons. Trimming pared 2 bases from V and 6 bases from J, leaving 17 bases between. The CDR3 is 17 amino acids. Germline V CDR1 and CDR2: MNHEY, SVGAGI. Sequencing input: memory (CD45RO+) T cells sorted from blood. The chain is built from TRBV6-5 and TRBJ1-6, with D perhaps matching TRBD1 (6 bases). The origin of this receptor is a woman under 30 in good health. In nucleotides, the CDR3 is TGTGCCAGCAGTTACAATCCCGTAGGGGGGATTAATTCACCCCTCCACTTT. This translates into CASSYNPVGGINSPLHF.